This entry concerns a single T cell receptor beta chain. The antigen is not known. These data belong to a study of shared clonotypes between healthy human individuals. Looking at the study overall: The donor group consisted of a couple of women and three men, aged 18 to 49. CD8 memory received one plate per donor, CD8 naive two, CD4 memory three and CD4 naive three.

V was clipped by 3 bases and J by 3 bases; unmatched bases: 4. This CDR3 region has 15 residues. CDR1 and CDR2 from the germline V gene are KGHSH and LQKENI. General study results and limits: A limitation of the genetic and exposure-history diversity represented arose from few donors.

Profiling relied on immunoSEQ multiplex PCR, and the TCRdb table lists in-frame clones only, not all of them. This table holds over a million clones, around 95% found once. Division of CD4+ cells produced a CD45RA+ naive subset and a CD45RA-negative memory subset. The source material was naive CD4+ T cells sorted from blood. The subset denotes: CD45RA+ positively selected. This receptor was obtained from a young man in good health. The chain employs TRBV18 and TRBJ2-7; TRBD2 matches at 11 bases. In DNA form, the CDR3 reads TGTGCCAGCTCACCGCAGGGGACTAGCGGCTACGAGCAGTACTTC. It translates to CASSPQGTSGYEQYF.